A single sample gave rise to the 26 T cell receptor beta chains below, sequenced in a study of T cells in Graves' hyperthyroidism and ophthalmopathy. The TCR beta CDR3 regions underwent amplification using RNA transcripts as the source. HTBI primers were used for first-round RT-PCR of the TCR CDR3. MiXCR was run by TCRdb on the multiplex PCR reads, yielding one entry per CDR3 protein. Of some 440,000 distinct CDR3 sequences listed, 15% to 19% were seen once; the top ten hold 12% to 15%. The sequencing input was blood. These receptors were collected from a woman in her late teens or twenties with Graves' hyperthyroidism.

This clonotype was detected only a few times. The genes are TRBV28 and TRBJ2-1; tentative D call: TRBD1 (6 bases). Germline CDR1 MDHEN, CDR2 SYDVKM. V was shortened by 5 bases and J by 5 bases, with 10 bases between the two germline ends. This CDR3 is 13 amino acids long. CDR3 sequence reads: CASSQGGNNEQFF. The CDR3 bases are TGTGCCAGCAGTCAAGGGGGTAACAATGAGCAGTTCTTC.

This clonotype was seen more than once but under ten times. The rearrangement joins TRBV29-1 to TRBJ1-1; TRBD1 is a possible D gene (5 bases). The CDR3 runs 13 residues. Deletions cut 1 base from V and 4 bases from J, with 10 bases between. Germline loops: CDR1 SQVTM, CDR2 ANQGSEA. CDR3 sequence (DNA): TGCAGCGTTGAAGGAGTCGGGGGCACTGAAGCTTTCTTT. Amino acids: CSVEGVGGTEAFF.

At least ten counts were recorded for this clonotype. The CDR3, as DNA: TGTGCCAGCGCCCGAAGGGACACTGAAGCTTTCTTT. As protein: CASARRDTEAFF. The J gene is TRBJ1-1, the V gene TRBV6-1; D is ambiguous. Germline V gene sequence: CDR1 MNHNS, CDR2 SASEGT. The CDR3 has 12 residues. Trimming left V 8 bases short and J 3 bases short, with 10 bases between.

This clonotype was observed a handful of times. CDR3: CASSLDGTGFTNYGYTF. The CDR3 DNA sequence: TGCGCCAGCAGCTTGGACGGGACAGGATTTACTAACTATGGCTACACCTTC. The rearrangement links TRBV5-1 to TRBJ1-2, with 8 bases that match TRBD1. After removal of 0 bases from V and 0 bases from J, the junction contained 7 bases not matched to a gene. Germline assignment: CDR1 SGHRS and CDR2 YFSETQ. The CDR3 length is 17 residues.

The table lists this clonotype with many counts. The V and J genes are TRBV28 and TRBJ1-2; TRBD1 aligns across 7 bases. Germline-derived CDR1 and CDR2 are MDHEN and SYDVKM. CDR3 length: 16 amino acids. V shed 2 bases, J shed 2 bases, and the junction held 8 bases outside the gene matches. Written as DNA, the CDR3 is TGTGCCAGCAGTTTACAGGGACAGACAAACAACTATGGCTACACCTTC. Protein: CASSLQGQTNNYGYTF.

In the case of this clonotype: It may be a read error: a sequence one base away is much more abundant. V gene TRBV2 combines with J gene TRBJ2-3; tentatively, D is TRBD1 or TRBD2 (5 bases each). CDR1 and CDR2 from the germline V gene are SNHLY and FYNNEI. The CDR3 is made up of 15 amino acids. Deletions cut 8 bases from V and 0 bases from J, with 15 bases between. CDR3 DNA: TGTGCCAGCCGACGGGACGGAGCTAGCACAGATACGCAGTATTTT. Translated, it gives CASRRDGASTDTQYF.

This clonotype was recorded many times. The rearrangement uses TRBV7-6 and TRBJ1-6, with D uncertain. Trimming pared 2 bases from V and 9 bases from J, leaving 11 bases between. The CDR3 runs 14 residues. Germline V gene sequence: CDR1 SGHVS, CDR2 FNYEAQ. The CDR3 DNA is TGTGCCAGCAGCTTATTCGAAGCCGGTTCACCCCTCCACTTT. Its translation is CASSLFEAGSPLHF.

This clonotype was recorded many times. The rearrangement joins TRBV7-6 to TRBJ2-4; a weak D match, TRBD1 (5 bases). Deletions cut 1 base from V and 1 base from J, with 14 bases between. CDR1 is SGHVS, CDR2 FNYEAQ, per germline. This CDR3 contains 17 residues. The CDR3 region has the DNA TGTGCCAGCAGCTTAGTAGCAGATCAGGGTGCCAAAAACATTCAGTACTTC. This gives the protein CASSLVADQGAKNIQYF.

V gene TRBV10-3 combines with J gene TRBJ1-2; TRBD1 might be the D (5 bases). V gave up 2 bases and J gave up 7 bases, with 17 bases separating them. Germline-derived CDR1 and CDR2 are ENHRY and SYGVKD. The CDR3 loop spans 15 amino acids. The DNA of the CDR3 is TGTGCCATCAGTGAGATTGCTGGGGCAGGAGGTGGCTACACCTTC. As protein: CAISEIAGAGGGYTF.

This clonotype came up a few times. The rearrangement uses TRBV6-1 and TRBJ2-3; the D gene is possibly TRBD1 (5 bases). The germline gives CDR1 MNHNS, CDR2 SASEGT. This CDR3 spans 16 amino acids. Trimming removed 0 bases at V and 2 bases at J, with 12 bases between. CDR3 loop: CASSEATAKPTDTQYF. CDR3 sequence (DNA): TGTGCCAGCAGTGAAGCGACAGCCAAACCCACAGATACGCAGTATTTT.

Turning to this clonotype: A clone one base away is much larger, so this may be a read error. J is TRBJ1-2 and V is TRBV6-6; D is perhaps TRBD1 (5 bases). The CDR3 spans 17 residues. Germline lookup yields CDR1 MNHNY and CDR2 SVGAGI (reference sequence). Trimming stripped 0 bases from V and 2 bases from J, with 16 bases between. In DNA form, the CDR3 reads TGTGCCAGCAGTTACTCGATGAGCAAGGGGATCAACTATGGCTACACCTTC. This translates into CASSYSMSKGINYGYTF.

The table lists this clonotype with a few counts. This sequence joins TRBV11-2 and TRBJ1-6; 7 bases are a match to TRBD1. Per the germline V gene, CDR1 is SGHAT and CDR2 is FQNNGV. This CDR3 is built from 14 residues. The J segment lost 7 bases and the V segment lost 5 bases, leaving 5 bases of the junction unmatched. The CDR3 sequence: CASSLGTVNSPLHF. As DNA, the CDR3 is TGTGCCAGCAGCCTGGGGACAGTGAATTCACCCCTCCACTTT.

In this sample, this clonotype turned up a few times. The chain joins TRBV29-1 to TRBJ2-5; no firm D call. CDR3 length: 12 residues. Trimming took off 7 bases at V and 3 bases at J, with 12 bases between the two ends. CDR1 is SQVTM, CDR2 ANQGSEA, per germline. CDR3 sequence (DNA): TGCAGCGCCAGAAGTGGGGAAGAGACCCAGTACTTC. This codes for CSARSGEETQYF. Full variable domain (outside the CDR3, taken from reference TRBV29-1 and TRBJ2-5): SAVISQKPSRDICQRGTSLTIQCQVDSQVTMMFWYRQQPGQSLTLIATANQGSEATYESGFVIDKFPISRPNLTFSTLTVSNMSPEDSSIYLCSARSGEETQYFGPGTRLLVL.

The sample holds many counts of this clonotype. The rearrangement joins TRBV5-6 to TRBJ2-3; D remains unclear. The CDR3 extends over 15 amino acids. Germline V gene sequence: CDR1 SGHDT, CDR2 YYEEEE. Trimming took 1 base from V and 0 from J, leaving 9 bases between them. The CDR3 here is CASSLLGLSTDTQYF. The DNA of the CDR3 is TGTGCCAGCAGCTTGTTAGGGCTCAGCACAGATACGCAGTATTTT.

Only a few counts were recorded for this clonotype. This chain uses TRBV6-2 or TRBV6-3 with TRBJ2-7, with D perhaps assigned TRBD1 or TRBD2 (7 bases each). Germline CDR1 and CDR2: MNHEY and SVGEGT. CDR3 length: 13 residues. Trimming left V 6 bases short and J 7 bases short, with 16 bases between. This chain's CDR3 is CASRPNRGGEQYF. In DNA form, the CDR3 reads TGTGCCAGCAGACCCAACAGGGGAGGGGAGCAGTACTTC.

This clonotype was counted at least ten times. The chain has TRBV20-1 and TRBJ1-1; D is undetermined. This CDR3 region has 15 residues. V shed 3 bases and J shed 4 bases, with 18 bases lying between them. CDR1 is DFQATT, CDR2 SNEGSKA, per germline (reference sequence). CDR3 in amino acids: CSASPRGDGGTEAFF. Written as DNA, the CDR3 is TGCAGTGCTAGCCCCCGTGGCGACGGAGGCACTGAAGCTTTCTTT.

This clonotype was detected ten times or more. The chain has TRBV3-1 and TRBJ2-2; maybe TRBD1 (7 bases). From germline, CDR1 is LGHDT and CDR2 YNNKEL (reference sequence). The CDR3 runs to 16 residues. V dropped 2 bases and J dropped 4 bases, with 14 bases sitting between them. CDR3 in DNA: TGTGCCAGCAGCCAACGCCCCCAGGGGGGCACCGGGGAGCTGTTTTTT. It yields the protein CASSQRPQGGTGELFF.

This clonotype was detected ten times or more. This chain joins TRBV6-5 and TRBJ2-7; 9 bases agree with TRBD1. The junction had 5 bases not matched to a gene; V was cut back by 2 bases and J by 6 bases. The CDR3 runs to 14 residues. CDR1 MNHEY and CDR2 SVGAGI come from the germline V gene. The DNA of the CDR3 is TGTGCCAGCAGTTACGGGACAGGGAACCGCGAGCAGTACTTC. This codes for CASSYGTGNREQYF.

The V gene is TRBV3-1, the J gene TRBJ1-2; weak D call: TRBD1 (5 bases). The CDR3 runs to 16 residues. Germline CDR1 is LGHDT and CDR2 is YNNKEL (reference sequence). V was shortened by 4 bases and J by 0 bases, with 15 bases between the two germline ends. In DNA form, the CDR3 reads TGTGCCAGCAGCCCTCCCGGTGGGGGGGCTAACTATGGCTACACCTTC. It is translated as CASSPPGGGANYGYTF. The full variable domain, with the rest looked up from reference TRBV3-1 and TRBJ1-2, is DTAVSQTPKYLVTQMGNDKSIKCEQNLGHDTMYWYKQDSKKFLKIMFSYNNKELIINETVPNRFSPKSPDKAHLNLHINSLELGDSAVYFCASSPPGGGANYGYTFGSGTRLTVV.

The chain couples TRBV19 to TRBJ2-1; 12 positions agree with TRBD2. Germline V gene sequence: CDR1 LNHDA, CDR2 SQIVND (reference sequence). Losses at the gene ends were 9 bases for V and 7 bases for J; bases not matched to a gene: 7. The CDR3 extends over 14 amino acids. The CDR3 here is CASGTSGRRNEQFF. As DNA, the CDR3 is TGTGCCAGCGGAACTAGCGGGAGGAGAAATGAGCAGTTCTTC.

This CDR3 reads CASSLGPGNPYGYTF. CDR3 DNA: TGTGCCAGCAGCTTGGGCCCCGGGAACCCCTATGGCTACACCTTC. The chain links TRBV5-5 to TRBJ1-2; no clear D gene. V lost 0 bases and J 4 bases, leaving 13 bases between the germline ends. Germline CDR1 SGHKS, CDR2 YYEKEE (reference sequence). The CDR3 totals 15 residues.

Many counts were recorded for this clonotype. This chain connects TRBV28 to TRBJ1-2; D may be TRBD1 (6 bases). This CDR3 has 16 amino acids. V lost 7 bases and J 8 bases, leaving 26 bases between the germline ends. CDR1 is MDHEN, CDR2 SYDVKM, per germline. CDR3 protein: CASITVGTLLSGGYTF. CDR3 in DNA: TGTGCCAGCATTACAGTGGGGACATTGCTTTCGGGCGGCTACACCTTC.

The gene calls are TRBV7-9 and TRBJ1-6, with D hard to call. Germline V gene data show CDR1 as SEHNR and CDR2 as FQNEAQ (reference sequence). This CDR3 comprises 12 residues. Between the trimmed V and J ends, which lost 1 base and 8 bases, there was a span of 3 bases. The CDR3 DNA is TGTGCCAGCAGCTTAGTCGATTCACCCCTCCACTTT. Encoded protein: CASSLVDSPLHF.

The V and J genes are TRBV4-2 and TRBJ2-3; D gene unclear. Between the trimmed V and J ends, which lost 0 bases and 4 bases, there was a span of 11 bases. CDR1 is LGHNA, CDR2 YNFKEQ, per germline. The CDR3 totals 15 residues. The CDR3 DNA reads TGTGCCAGCAGCCAAGAACGAGTTGGAGCAGATACGCAGTATTTT. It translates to CASSQERVGADTQYF.

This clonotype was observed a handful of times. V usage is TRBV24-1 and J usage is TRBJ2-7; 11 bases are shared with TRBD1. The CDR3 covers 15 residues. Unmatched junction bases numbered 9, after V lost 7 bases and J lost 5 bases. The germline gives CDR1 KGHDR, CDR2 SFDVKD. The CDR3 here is CATRDPGQGVHEQYF. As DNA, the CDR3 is TGTGCCACCAGAGATCCGGGACAGGGGGTCCACGAGCAGTACTTC.

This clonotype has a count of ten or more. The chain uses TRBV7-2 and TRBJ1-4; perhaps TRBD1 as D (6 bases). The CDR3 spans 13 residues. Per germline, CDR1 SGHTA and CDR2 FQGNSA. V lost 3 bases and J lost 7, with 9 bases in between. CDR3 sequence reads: CASSFGGGEKLFF. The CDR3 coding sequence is TGTGCCAGCAGCTTTGGGGGCGGTGAAAAACTGTTTTTT.